This T cell receptor beta chain was sequenced during a study of T cell responses to AZD1222 COVID-19 vaccine. Study in general: Second doses that came at about 4 or about 12 weeks were put together.

Study-level results: With dominance at 160-218 and 743-854, vaccine-associated CD4 TCRs spanned spike. Repertoire collection took place solely once the T cell response had peaked.

With regard to this clone: What it binds is not known.

Data came from immunoSEQ multiplex PCR; TCRdb stores just in-frame clones and leaves some out. The sample contains 180,000 or so clones, 85% to 90% of which appear only once. Germline CDR1 is MDHEN and CDR2 is SYDVKM. The CDR3 runs to 15 residues. Trimming took 5 bases from V and 4 from J, leaving 17 bases between them. The sequence derives from an adult in good health. The chain carries TRBV28 and TRBJ1-2; D is possibly TRBD1 (6 bases). The sample in question was peripheral blood, obtained on day 0 of AZD1222 vaccination. Written as DNA, the CDR3 is TGTGCCAGCAGTCAAACAGGGCCGCGGCGCTATGGCTACACCTTC. Translated: CASSQTGPRRYGYTF.